This entry concerns a single T cell receptor beta chain. This specimen belongs to a study of blood T cell repertoires in COVID-19. At the level of the study: Material from acute and convalescent COVID-19 was sourced from the United States, Italy and Spain. From T cells, B-cell-depleted T cells, or PBMCs came the material, which was cDNA or gDNA.

The germline V and J ends were trimmed by 3 bases and 5 bases, with 11 bases remaining between them. This CDR3 has 13 amino acids. Germline CDR1 SGHNT, CDR2 YYREEE (reference sequence). Study processing details: Amplifying reference gene primers gave estimates of nucleated cell counts. Repertoires were generated with immunoSEQ multiplex PCR, while TCRdb's copy carries only in-frame clones and drops some. From that table come the V and J calls and clone size; the DNA was used to work out D and trimming. Of 200,000 to 250,000 clones listed, roughly 84% are singletons. The chain has TRBV5-4 and TRBJ1-1; D is uncertain. Sequenced sample: peripheral blood. The sequence came from a woman aged 25 to 39 who had recovered from COVID-19. CDR3: CASSSPYVTEAFF. The CDR3 DNA is TGTGCCAGCAGCTCTCCTTATGTGACTGAAGCTTTCTTT.